The next 12 T cell receptor beta chains were all read from a single sample in a study of cytotoxic CD8 clonotypes in ibrutinib-treated CLL. Produced via immunoSEQ multiplex PCR; TCRdb's table is partial and in-frame only. The repertoire consists of around 70,000 clones, with approximately 87% occurring once and the leading ten covering about 39%. This specimen consisted of PBMCs, obtained after 24 months of ibrutinib treatment. The receptor source for this set is a human donor with chronic lymphocytic leukemia.

This clone came up once. This chain uses TRBV7-3 with TRBJ2-7; TRBD2 agrees at 9 bases. The CDR3 extends over 14 amino acids. The V gene end was trimmed by 11 bases and the J gene end by 4 bases; junction bases not matched to a gene: 12. Germline CDR1 reads SGHTA; CDR2 reads FQGTGA. CDR3 nucleotides: TGTGCCGGCTCCGCGCCGGGACTAGCATACGAGCAGTACTTC. It is translated as CAGSAPGLAYEQYF.

This chain uses TRBV9 with TRBJ2-3; a possible D gene is TRBD2 (6 bases). The CDR3 is made up of 13 amino acids. V lost 3 bases and J 10 bases, leaving 15 bases between the germline ends. Germline loops: CDR1 SGDLS, CDR2 YYNGEE. CDR3 coding DNA: TGTGCCAGCAGCGAACGACTAGTCGGTCCGCAGTATTTT. Its protein product is CASSERLVGPQYF.

This rearrangement joins TRBV7-2 to TRBJ2-3; D remains unclear. Trimming shortened V by 4 bases and J by 2 bases, and 10 bases separated the two germline ends. The germline V gene has CDR1 SGHTA and CDR2 FQGNSA. The CDR3 spans 14 residues. CDR3 DNA: TGTGCCAGCAGCTCGTGGCCCTTCACAGATACGCAGTATTTT. Its translation is CASSSWPFTDTQYF.

The V gene is TRBV4-1, the J gene TRBJ2-5; 7 bases agree with TRBD2. CDR1 is MGHRA, CDR2 YSYEKL, per germline. The V and J ends lost 3 bases and 1 base, in that order; junction bases with no gene match: 5. This CDR3 region has 15 residues. The CDR3 here is CASSHLAGTQETQYF. CDR3 DNA: TGCGCCAGCAGCCACTTAGCGGGCACCCAAGAGACCCAGTACTTC.

V and J are TRBV9 and TRBJ1-1; D gene unclear. The length of the CDR3 is 13 residues. Germline-derived CDR1 and CDR2 are SGDLS and YYNGEE. Trimming took 4 bases from V and 8 from J, leaving 15 bases between them. CDR3 loop: CASSPGLEEEAFF. DNA for the CDR3: TGTGCCAGCAGCCCGGGATTGGAGGAAGAAGCTTTCTTT.

The chain joins TRBV30 to TRBJ1-4; 8 bases match TRBD1. Germline V gene data show CDR1 as GTSNPN and CDR2 as SVGIG (reference sequence). V lost 5 bases, J lost 3 bases, and 2 bases stayed unmatched. The CDR3 contains 13 residues. CDR3 in amino acids: CAWAGGPNEKLFF. The CDR3 bases are TGTGCCTGGGCAGGGGGCCCTAATGAAAAACTGTTTTTT.

The genes are TRBV9 and TRBJ1-1; perhaps TRBD1 as D (5 bases). Germline V gene data show CDR1 as SGDLS and CDR2 as YYNGEE. V lost 4 bases, J lost 4 bases, and 14 bases lay in between. The CDR3 spans 14 residues. The CDR3 is CASSPQARGTEAFF. Here the CDR3 DNA reads TGTGCCAGCAGCCCACAGGCTAGGGGCACTGAAGCTTTCTTT. Based on the CDR3 plus reference TRBV9 and TRBJ1-1, the full variable domain is DSGVTQTPKHLITATGQRVTLRCSPRSGDLSVYWYQQSLDQGLQFLIQYYNGEERAKGNILERFSAQQFPDLHSELNLSSLELGDSALYFCASSPQARGTEAFFGQGTRLTVV.

This clone was counted a few times. The chain employs TRBV28 and TRBJ2-7, with 10 bases identical to TRBD1. The V segment lost 8 bases and the J segment 6 bases; nucleotides outside the gene matches: 7. CDR3 length: 13 amino acids. Germline V gene data show CDR1 as MDHEN and CDR2 as SYDVKM. CDR3 protein: CASSRQGAGEQYF. CDR3 nucleotides: TGTGCCAGCTCTAGACAGGGGGCTGGCGAGCAGTACTTC.

The V gene is TRBV30, the J gene TRBJ2-3; D gene uncertain. Between the trimmed V and J ends, which lost 4 bases and 10 bases, there was a span of 18 bases. Per germline, CDR1 GTSNPN and CDR2 SVGIG (reference sequence). The CDR3 loop spans 13 amino acids. The DNA for the CDR3 is TGTGCCTGGACCTTAGATCCACGATGGGCGCAGTATTTT. This encodes CAWTLDPRWAQYF. Based on the CDR3 plus reference TRBV30 and TRBJ2-3, the full variable domain is SQTIHQWPATLVQPVGSPLSLECTVEGTSNPNLYWYRQAAGRGLQLLFYSVGIGQISSEVPQNLSASRPQDRQFILSSKKLLLSDSGFYLCAWTLDPRWAQYFGPGTRLTVL.

The chain uses TRBV21-1 and TRBJ2-7; the DNA was not used to check the table's D call, TRBD2. TRBV21-1 counts as a pseudogene. This CDR3 has 15 amino acids. CDR3 sequence: CASSKVALDAYEQYF. The DNA of the CDR3 is TGTGCCAGCAGCAAAGTGGCTCTAGACGCCTACGAGCAGTACTTC.

The chain uses TRBV11-2 and TRBJ1-1; 10 bases are shared with TRBD1. The CDR3 has 15 amino acids. Germline V lookup: CDR1 SGHAT, CDR2 FQNNGV. The J segment lost 1 base and the V segment lost 8 bases, leaving 7 bases of the junction unmatched. The CDR3 DNA follows: TGTGCCAGCCGGGAGGACAGGGGGACGAACACTGAAGCTTTCTTT. Amino acid sequence: CASREDRGTNTEAFF.

The chain has TRBV7-2 and TRBJ1-5; D may be TRBD1 (5 bases). The CDR3 sequence is 15 residues long. Germline V gene lookup returns CDR1 SGHTA and CDR2 FQGNSA. Between the trimmed V and J ends, which lost 6 bases and 5 bases, there was a span of 17 bases. CDR3 DNA sequence: TGTGCCAGCAGGTTACTGGGGGGAGCGGATCAGCCCCAGCATTTT. This gives the protein CASRLLGGADQPQHF.